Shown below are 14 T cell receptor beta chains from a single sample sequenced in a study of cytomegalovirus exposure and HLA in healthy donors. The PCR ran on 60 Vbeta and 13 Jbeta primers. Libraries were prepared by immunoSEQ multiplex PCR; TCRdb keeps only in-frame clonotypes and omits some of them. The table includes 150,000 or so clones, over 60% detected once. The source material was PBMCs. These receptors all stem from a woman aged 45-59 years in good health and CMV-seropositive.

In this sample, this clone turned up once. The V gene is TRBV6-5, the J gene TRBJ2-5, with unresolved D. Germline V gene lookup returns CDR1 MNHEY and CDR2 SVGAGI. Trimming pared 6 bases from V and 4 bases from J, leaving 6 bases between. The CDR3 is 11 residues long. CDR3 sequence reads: CASRSGETQYF. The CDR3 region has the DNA TGTGCCAGCAGGTCGGGAGAGACCCAGTACTTC.

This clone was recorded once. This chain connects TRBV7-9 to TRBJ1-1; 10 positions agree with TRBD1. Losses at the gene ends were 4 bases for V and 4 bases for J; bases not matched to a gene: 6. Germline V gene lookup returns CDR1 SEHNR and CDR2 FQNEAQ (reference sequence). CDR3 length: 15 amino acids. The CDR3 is CASSSTGGAGTEAFF. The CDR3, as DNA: TGTGCCAGCAGCTCGACAGGGGGCGCAGGCACTGAAGCTTTCTTT.

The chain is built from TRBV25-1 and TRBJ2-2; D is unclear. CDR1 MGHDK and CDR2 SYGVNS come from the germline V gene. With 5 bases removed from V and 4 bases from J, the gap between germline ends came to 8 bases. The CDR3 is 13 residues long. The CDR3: CASSHPSTGELFF. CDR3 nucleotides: TGTGCCAGCAGTCACCCCAGCACCGGGGAGCTGTTTTTT.

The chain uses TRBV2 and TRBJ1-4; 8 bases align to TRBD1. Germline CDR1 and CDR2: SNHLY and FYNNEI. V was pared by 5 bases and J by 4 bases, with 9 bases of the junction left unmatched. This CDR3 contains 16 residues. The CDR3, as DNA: TGTGCCAGCAGTTTAAACCAGGGGGCGGTTAATGAAAAACTGTTTTTT. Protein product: CASSLNQGAVNEKLFF.

CDR3 nucleotide sequence: TGTGCCAGCAGTGCCTCCGGGACAGTAAATTCACCCCTCCACTTT. Encoded protein: CASSASGTVNSPLHF. This chain uses TRBV25-1 with TRBJ1-6, with 7 bases identical to TRBD1. V gave up 4 bases and J gave up 7 bases; unmatched junction bases: 7. Germline V CDR1 and CDR2: MGHDK, SYGVNS. The CDR3 covers 15 residues. The whole variable domain, filled in from reference TRBV25-1 and TRBJ1-6, reads EADIYQTPRYLVIGTGKKITLECSQTMGHDKMYWYQQDPGMELHLIHYSYGVNSTEKGDLSSESTVSRIRTEHFPLTLESARPSHTSQYLCASSASGTVNSPLHFGNGTRLTVT.

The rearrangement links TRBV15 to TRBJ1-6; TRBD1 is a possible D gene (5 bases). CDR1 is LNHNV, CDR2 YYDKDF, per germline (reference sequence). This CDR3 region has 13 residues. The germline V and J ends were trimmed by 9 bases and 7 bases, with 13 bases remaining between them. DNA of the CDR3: TGTGCCACTTCGACAGTCATAAATTCACCCCTCCACTTT. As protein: CATSTVINSPLHF.

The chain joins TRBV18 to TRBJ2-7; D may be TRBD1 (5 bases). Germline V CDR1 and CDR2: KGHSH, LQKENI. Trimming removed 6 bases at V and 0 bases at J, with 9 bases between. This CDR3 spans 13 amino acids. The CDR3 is CASSQGVSYEQYF. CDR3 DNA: TGTGCCAGCTCCCAAGGGGTCTCCTACGAGCAGTACTTC. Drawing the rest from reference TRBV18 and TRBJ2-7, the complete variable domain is NAGVMQNPRHLVRRRGQEARLRCSPMKGHSHVYWYRQLPEEGLKFMVYLQKENIIDESGMPKERFSAEFPKEGPSILRIQQVVRGDSAAYFCASSQGVSYEQYFGPGTRLTVT.

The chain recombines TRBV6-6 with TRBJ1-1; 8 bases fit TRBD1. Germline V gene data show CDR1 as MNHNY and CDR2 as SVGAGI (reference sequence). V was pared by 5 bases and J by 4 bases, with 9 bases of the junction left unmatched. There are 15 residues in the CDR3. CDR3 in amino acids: CASSQSRGPGTEAFF. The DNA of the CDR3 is TGTGCCAGCAGTCAAAGCAGGGGGCCGGGCACTGAAGCTTTCTTT.

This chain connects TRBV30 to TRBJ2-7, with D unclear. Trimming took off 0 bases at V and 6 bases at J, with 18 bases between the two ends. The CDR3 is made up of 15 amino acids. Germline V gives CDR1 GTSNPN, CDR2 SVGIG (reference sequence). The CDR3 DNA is TGTGCCTGGAGTGTATTTCTTGTGGGCGATGGCGAGCAGTACTTC. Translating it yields CAWSVFLVGDGEQYF.

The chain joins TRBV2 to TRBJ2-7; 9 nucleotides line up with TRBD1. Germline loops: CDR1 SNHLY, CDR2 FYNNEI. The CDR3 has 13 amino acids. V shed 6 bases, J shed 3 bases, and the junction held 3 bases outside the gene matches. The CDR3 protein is CASRGTGSYEQYF. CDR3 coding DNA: TGTGCCAGCAGGGGGACAGGGAGCTACGAGCAGTACTTC. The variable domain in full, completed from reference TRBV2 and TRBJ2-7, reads EPEVTQTPSHQVTQMGQEVILRCVPISNHLYFYWYRQILGQKVEFLVSFYNNEISEKSEIFDDQFSVERPDGSNFTLKIRSTKLEDSAMYFCASRGTGSYEQYFGPGTRLTVT.

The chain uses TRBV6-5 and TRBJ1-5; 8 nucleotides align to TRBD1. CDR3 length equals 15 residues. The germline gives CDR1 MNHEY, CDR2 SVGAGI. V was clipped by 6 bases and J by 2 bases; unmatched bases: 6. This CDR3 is CASRSSGGGNQPQHF. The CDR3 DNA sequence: TGTGCCAGCAGAAGCTCAGGGGGCGGCAATCAGCCCCAGCATTTT.

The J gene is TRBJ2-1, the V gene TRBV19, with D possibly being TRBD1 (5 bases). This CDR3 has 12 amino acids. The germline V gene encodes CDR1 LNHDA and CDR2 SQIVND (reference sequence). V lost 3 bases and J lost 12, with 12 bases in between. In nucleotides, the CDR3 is TGTGCCAGTAGTATCTACCAGGGTATGCAGTTCTTC. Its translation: CASSIYQGMQFF.

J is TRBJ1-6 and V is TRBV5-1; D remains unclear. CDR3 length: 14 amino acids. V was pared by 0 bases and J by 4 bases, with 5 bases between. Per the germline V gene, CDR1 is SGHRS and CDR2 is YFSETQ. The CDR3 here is CASSLAGYNSPLHF. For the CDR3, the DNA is TGCGCCAGCAGCTTGGCCGGGTATAATTCACCCCTCCACTTT.

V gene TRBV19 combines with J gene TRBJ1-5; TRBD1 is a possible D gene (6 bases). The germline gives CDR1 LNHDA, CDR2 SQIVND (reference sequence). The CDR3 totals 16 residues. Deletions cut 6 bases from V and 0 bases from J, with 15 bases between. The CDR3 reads CASSSQGTYSNQPQHF. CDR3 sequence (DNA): TGTGCCAGTAGCTCACAGGGTACCTATAGCAATCAGCCCCAGCATTTT.